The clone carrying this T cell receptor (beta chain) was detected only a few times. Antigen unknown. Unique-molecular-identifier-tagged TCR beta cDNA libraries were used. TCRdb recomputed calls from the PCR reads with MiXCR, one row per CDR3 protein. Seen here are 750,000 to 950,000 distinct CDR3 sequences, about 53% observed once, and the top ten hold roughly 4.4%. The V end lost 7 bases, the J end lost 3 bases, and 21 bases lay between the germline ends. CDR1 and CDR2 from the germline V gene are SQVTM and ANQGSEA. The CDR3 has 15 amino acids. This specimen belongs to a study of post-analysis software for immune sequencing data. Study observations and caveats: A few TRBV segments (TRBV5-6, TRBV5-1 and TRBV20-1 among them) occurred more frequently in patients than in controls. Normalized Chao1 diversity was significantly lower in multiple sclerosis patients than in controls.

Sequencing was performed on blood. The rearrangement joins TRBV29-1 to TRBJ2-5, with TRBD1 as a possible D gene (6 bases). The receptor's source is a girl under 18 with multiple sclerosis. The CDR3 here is CSAERLDSGKETQYF. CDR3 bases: TGCAGCGCCGAAAGACTGGACAGCGGAAAAGAGACCCAGTACTTC.